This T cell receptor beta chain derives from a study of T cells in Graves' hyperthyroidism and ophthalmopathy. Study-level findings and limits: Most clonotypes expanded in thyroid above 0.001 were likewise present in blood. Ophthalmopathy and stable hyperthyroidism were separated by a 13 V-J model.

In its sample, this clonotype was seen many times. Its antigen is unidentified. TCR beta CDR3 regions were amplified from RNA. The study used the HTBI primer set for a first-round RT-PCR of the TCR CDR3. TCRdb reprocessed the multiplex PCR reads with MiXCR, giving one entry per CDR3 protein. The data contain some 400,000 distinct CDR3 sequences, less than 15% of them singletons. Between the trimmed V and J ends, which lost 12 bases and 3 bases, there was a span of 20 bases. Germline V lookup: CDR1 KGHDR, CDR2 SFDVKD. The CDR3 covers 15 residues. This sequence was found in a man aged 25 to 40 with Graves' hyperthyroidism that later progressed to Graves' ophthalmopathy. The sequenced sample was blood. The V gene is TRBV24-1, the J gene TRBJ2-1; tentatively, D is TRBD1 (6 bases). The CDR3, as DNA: TGTGCCGAACGGTCCCGGGACACGATCTACAATGAGCAGTTCTTC. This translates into CAERSRDTIYNEQFF.